This T cell receptor (beta chain) appears in the sequencing data of a study of OX40 agonist ivuxolimab in advanced cancers. Notes on the study in general: Which antigen the expanded peripheral T cells recognized is unknown.

About this clone: Its antigen is not known.

Sequenced by immunoSEQ multiplex PCR; TCRdb stores in-frame clones only, minus some. This sample has some 80,000 clones; 80% to 90% occur once, and the top ten carry 20% to 30%. Enrollment shut out patients with autoimmune disease history or systemic immunosuppression. This CDR3 comprises 16 residues. V was clipped by 1 base and J by 1 base; unmatched bases: 4. Germline-derived CDR1 and CDR2 are SGHAT and FQNNGV. The starting material was CD4+ or CD8+ T cells sorted from blood, obtained in a trial of the OX40 agonist ivuxolimab. The chain uses TRBV11-2 and TRBJ2-5; 9 bases align to TRBD2. The TCR was taken from an adult with an advanced solid tumor such as melanoma, head and neck, liver or kidney cancer. CDR3 sequence: CASSLGASGTQETQYF. The CDR3 DNA reads as TGTGCCAGCAGCTTAGGGGCTAGCGGGACCCAAGAGACCCAGTACTTC.